The T cell receptor (beta chain) described here comes from a study of radiation and T cells in renal cell carcinoma. Whole-study findings and limits: Top tumor clonotypes rose in blood 2 weeks post-radiation, then contracted.

Produced via immunoSEQ multiplex PCR; TCRdb's table is partial and in-frame only. The sample lists under 200,000 clones, approximately 90% occurring once. On this clone: Its antigen is not known.

Time point in this sample: blood 4 weeks post-SBRT, at nephrectomy. Treatment here: 15 Gy SBRT to primary tumor, nephrectomy 4 weeks later. Nephrectomy followed 15 Gy stereotactic body radiation by 4 weeks. The CDR3 covers 11 residues. Germline assignment: CDR1 SGHVS and CDR2 FQNEAQ. V lost 4 bases and J 3 bases, leaving 3 bases between the germline ends. The chain has TRBV7-8 and TRBJ1-1; no clear D gene. This clonotype was obtained from a woman aged 50 to 65 with renal cell carcinoma. This material consisted of blood, taken from a patient whose treatment included radiotherapy and nephrectomy. CDR3 sequence: CASSSYTEAFF. DNA for the CDR3: TGTGCCAGCAGCTCTTACACTGAAGCTTTCTTT.